This T cell receptor (beta chain) was sequenced during a study of control samples from healthy donors and cancer patients. Clones were read by immunoSEQ multiplex PCR, and TCRdb kept only the in-frame ones, dropping some. The sample records roughly 450,000 clones, around 90% being singletons. Germline CDR1 is SGHRS and CDR2 is YFSETQ. V gave up 0 bases and J gave up 1 base, with 11 bases separating them. The CDR3 runs 16 residues. The chain joins TRBV5-1 to TRBJ1-5; D not certain. The sample consisted of PBMCs. This TCR was sampled from a man in his forties with head and neck cancer. The CDR3 sequence is CASSLGRTASNQPQHF. The CDR3, as DNA: TGCGCCAGCAGCTTGGGTCGAACAGCCAGCAATCAGCCCCAGCATTTT.